The clone carrying this TCR beta chain was recorded only once. Deletions cut 6 bases from V and 0 bases from J, with 11 bases between. From germline, CDR1 is MNHNS and CDR2 SASEGT. The CDR3 length is 14 residues. TCRdb keeps only in-frame clones here, not all; method: immunoSEQ multiplex PCR. Among tens of thousands of clones, about 91% were seen once, and the ten largest hold roughly 0.2%. The data were obtained in a study of T cell changes during pregnancy in multiple sclerosis. This clonotype originated in a female donor with multiple sclerosis, enrolled in a pregnancy study. The sample here was CD4+ T cells from peripheral blood mononuclear cells, taken in the second trimester of pregnancy. The rearrangement joins TRBV6-1 to TRBJ2-5, with TRBD1 as a possible D gene (6 bases). This CDR3 reads CASRKWTDQETQYF. CDR3 sequence (DNA): TGTGCCAGCAGGAAATGGACAGACCAAGAGACCCAGTACTTC.